The present TCR beta chain was sequenced within a study of blood T cell repertoires in COVID-19. Study-level background: From T cells, B-cell-depleted T cells, or PBMCs came the material, which was cDNA or gDNA.

Per the germline V gene, CDR1 is LGHNA and CDR2 is YSLEER. The V and J ends lost 4 bases and 0 bases respectively, with 7 bases between them. The CDR3 is 13 amino acids. Repertoires were generated with immunoSEQ multiplex PCR, while TCRdb's copy carries only in-frame clones and drops some. The sample yields over 95,000 clones, more than 70% seen once. The chain is built from TRBV4-3 and TRBJ2-7; no reliable D call. The receptor comes from a woman between 65 and 79 years old who had recovered from COVID-19. Sequences were obtained from peripheral blood. The CDR3 is CASSRQVSYEQYF. CDR3 coding DNA: TGCGCCAGCAGCCGGCAGGTCTCCTACGAGCAGTACTTC.